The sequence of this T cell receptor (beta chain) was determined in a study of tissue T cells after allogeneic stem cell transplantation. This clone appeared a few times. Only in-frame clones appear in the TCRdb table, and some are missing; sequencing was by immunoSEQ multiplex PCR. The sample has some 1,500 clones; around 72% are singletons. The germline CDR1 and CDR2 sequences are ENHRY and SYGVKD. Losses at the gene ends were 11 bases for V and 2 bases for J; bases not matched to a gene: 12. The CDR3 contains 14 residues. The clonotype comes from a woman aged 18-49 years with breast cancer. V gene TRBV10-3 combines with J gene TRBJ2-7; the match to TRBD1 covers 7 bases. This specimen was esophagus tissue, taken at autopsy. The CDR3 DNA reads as TGTGCCGCCGGAGTCGTGGGACAGACCTACGAGCAGTACTTC. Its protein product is CAAGVVGQTYEQYF.